This T cell receptor beta chain is from a study of T cell repertoires in ileal Crohn's disease. Whole-study context: Surgery for a complication: stricturing in 61%, penetrating in about 40%. From the surgical specimen's inflamed ileum, biopsies were taken as M0.

Study-wide points: Active smokers at surgery had more clonal expansions than non-smokers.

Time point of the sample: inflamed ileum from the surgical specimen. CDR3 length: 15 residues. V was shortened by 5 bases and J by 2 bases, with 16 bases between the two germline ends. Germline V gene lookup returns CDR1 SGHVS and CDR2 FNYEAQ. Sequencing used immunoSEQ multiplex PCR; TCRdb keeps in-frame clones, though not all of them. Seen here are around 6,000 clones, approximately 80% observed once, and the top ten hold approximately 38%. Comments on this clone: No antigen is known for it.

The sequence came from an adult with Crohn's disease. The chain combines TRBV7-6 with TRBJ2-7, with D possibly matching TRBD1 (5 bases). Material: ileal tissue. As DNA, the CDR3 is TGTGCCAGCAGCCCTGGCTTACGGACAACCTACGAGCAGTACTTC. Translation: CASSPGLRTTYEQYF.